Given below is one T cell receptor beta chain in context. The data derive from a study of T cell changes during pregnancy in multiple sclerosis. This CDR3 has 15 residues. Germline V lookup: CDR1 SGHVS, CDR2 FNYEAQ. The V gene end was trimmed by 1 base and the J gene end by 4 bases; junction bases not matched to a gene: 1. Generated by immunoSEQ multiplex PCR, the TCRdb table keeps only in-frame clones and is missing some. Here the sample spans about 92,000 clones, 85% to 95% being singletons. The V call is TRBV7-6, the J call TRBJ2-3; 11 bases line up with TRBD1. The receptor's source is a female donor with multiple sclerosis, enrolled in a pregnancy study. The input for sequencing was peripheral blood, taken in the first trimester of pregnancy. In DNA, the CDR3 is TGTGCCAGCAGCTTAGGGACAGGGGGCGCAGATACGCAGTATTTT. Translated, it gives CASSLGTGGADTQYF. The full variable domain, completed using reference TRBV7-6 and TRBJ2-3, is GAGVSQSPRYKVTKRGQDVALRCDPISGHVSLYWYRQALGQGPEFLTYFNYEAQQDKSGLPNDRFSAERPEGSISTLTIQRTEQRDSAMYRCASSLGTGGADTQYFGPGTRLTVL.